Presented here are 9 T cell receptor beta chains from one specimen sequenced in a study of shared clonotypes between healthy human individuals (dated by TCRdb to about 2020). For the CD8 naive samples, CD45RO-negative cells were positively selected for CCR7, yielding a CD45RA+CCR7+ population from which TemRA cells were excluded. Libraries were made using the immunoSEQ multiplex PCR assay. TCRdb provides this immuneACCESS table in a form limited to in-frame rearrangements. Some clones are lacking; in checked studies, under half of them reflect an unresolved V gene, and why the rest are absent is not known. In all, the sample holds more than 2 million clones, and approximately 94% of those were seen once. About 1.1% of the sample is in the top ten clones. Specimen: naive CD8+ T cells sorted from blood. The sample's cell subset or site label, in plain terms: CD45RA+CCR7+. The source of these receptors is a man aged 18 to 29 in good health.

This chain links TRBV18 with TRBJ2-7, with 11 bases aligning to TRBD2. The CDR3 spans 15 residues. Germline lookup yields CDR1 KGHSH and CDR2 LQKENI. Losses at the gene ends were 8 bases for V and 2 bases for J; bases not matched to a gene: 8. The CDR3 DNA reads TGTGCCAGCCAAGGAGTAGCGGGAGGGCCCTACGAGCAGTACTTC. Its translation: CASQGVAGGPYEQYF.

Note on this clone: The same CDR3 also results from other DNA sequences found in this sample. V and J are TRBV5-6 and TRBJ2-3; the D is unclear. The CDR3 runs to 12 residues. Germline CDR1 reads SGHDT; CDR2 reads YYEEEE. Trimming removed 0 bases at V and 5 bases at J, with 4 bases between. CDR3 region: CASSLAVDTQYF. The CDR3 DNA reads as TGTGCCAGCAGCTTGGCCGTAGATACGCAGTATTTT. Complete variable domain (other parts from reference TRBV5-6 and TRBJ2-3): DAGVTQSPTHLIKTRGQQVTLRCSPKSGHDTVSWYQQALGQGPQFIFQYYEEEERQRGNFPDRFSGHQFPNYSSELNVNALLLGDSALYLCASSLAVDTQYFGPGTRLTVL.

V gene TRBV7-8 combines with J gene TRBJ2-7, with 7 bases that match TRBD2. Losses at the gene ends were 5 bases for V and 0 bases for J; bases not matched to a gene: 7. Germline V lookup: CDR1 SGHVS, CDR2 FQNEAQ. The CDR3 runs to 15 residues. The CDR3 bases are TGTGCCAGCAGCCCAGGGACTACCTACTCCTACGAGCAGTACTTC. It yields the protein CASSPGTTYSYEQYF.

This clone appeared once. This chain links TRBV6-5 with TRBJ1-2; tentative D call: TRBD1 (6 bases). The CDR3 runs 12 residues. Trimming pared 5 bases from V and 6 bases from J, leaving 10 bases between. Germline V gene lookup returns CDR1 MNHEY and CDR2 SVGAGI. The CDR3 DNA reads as TGTGCCAGCAGTCCAGGGGTTGATGGCTACACCTTC. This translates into CASSPGVDGYTF.

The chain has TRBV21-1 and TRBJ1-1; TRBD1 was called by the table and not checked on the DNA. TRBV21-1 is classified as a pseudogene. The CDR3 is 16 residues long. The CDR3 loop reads CASNRTMTGEGPEAFF. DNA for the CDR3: TGTGCCAGCAACAGAACCATGACAGGGGAAGGTCCTGAAGCTTTCTTT.

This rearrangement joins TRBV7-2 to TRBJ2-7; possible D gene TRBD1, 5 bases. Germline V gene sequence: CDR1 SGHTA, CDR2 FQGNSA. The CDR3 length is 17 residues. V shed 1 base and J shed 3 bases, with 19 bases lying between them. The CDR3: CASSLVHTLTTGYEQYF. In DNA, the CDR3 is TGTGCCAGCAGCTTAGTTCACACGCTAACTACAGGCTACGAGCAGTACTTC.

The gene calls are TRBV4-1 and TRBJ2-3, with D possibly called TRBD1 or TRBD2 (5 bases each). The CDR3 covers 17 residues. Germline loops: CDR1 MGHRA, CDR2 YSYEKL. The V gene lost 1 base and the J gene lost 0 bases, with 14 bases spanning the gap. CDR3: CASSQAVARDSTDTQYF. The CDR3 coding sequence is TGCGCCAGCAGCCAAGCGGTAGCCAGGGACAGCACAGATACGCAGTATTTT.

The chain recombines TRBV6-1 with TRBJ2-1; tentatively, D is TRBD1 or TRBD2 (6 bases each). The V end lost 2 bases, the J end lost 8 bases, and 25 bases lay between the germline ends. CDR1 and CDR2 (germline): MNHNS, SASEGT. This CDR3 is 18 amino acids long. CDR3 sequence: CASSESIARGHPMDEQFF. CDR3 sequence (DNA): TGTGCCAGCAGTGAATCTATTGCTCGGGGGCACCCTATGGATGAGCAGTTCTTC.

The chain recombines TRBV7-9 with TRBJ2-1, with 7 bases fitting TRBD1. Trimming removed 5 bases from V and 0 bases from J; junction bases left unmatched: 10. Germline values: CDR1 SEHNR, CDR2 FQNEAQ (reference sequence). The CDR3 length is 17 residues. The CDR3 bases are TGTGCCAGCAGCCGTAGCAGGGGGTCCAGCTCCTACAATGAGCAGTTCTTC. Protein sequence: CASSRSRGSSSYNEQFF.